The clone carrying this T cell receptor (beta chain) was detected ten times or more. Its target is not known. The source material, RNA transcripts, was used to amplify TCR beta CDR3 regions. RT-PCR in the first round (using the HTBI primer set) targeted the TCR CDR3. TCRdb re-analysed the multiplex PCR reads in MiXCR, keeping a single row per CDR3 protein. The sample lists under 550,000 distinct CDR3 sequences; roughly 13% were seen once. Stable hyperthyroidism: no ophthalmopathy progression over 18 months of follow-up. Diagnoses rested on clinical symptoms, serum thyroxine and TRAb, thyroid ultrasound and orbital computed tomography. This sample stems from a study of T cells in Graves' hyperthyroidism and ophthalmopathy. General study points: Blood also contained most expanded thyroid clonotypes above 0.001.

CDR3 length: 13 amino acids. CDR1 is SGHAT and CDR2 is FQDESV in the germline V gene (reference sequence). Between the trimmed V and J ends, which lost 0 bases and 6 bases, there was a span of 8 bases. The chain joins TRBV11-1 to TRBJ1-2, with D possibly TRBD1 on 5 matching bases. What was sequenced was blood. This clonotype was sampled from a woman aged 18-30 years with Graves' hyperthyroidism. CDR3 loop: CASSLAGGNGYTF. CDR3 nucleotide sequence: TGTGCCAGCAGCTTAGCGGGGGGAAATGGCTACACCTTC. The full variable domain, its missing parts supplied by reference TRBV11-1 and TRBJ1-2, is EAEVAQSPRYKITEKSQAVAFWCDPISGHATLYWYRQILGQGPELLVQFQDESVVDDSQLPKDRFSAERLKGVDSTLKIQPAELGDSAMYLCASSLAGGNGYTFGSGTRLTVV.